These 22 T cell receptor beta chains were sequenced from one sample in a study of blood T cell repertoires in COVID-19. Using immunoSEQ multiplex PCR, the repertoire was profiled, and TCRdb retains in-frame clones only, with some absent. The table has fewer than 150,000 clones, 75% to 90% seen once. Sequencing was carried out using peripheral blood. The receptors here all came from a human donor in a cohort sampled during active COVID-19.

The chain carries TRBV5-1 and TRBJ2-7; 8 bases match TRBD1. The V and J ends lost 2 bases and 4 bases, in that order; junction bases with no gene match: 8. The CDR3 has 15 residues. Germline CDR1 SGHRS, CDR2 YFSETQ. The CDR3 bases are TGCGCCAGCAGCTTTCCCACAGGGGGATATTACGAGCAGTACTTC. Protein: CASSFPTGGYYEQYF.

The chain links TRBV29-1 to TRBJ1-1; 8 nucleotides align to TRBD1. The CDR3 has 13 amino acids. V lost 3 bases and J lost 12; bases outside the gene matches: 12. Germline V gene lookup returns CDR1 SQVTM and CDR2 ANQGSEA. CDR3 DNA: TGCAGCGTTGATGCAGGGGGCTGGACGGAAACTTTCTTT. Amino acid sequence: CSVDAGGWTETFF.

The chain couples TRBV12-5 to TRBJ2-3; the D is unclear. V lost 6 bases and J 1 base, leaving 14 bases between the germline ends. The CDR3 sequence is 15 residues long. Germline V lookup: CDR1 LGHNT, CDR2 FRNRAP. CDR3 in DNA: TGTGCTAGTGGCGCCCTAGATTTCCGCACAGATACGCAGTATTTT. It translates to CASGALDFRTDTQYF.

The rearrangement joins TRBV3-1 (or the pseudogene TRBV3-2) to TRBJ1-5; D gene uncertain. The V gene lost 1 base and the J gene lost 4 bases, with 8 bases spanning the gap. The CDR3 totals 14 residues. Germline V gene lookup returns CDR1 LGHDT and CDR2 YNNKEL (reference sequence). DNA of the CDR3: TGTGCCAGCAGCCAAGCCGCAGATAATCAGCCCCAGCATTTT. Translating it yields CASSQAADNQPQHF.

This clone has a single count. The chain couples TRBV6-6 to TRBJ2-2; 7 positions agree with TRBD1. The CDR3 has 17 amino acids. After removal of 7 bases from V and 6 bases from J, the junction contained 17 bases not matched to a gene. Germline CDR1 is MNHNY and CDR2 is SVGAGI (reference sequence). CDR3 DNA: TGTGCCAGCATTCGAAGTGGGACAGAGCCCTTTTCCGGGGAGCTGTTTTTT. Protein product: CASIRSGTEPFSGELFF.

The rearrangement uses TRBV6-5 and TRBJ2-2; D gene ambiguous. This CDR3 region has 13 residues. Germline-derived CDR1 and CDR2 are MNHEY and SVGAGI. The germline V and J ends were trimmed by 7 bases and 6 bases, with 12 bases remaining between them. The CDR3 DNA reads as TGTGCCAGCAACCGACAACTCGCCGGGGAGCTGTTTTTT. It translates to CASNRQLAGELFF.

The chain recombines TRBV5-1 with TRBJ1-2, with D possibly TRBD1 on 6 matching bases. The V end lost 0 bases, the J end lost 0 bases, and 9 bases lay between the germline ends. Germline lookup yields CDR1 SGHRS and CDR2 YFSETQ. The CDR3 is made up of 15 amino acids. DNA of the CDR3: TGCGCCAGCAGCTTGGACAGGGCGTCTAACTATGGCTACACCTTC. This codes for CASSLDRASNYGYTF. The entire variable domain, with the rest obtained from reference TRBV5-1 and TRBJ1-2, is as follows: KAGVTQTPRYLIKTRGQQVTLSCSPISGHRSVSWYQQTPGQGLQFLFEYFSETQRNKGNFPGRFSGRQFSNSRSEMNVSTLELGDSALYLCASSLDRASNYGYTFGSGTRLTVV.

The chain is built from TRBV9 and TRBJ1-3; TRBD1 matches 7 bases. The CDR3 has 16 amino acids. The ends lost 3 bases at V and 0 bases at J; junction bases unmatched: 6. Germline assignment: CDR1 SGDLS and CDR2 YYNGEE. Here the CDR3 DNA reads TGTGCCAGCAGCGCCCGGGACAGAAGCTCTGGAAACACCATATATTTT. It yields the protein CASSARDRSSGNTIYF. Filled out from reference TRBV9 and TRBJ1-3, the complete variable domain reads DSGVTQTPKHLITATGQRVTLRCSPRSGDLSVYWYQQSLDQGLQFLIQYYNGEERAKGNILERFSAQQFPDLHSELNLSSLELGDSALYFCASSARDRSSGNTIYFGEGSWLTVV.

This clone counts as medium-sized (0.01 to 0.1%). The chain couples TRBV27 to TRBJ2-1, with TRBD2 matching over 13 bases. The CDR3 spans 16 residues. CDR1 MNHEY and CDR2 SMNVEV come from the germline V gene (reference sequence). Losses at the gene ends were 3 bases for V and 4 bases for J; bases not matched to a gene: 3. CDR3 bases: TGTGCCAGCAGTTTCAGGACTAGCGGGGGTTACAATGAGCAGTTCTTC. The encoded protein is CASSFRTSGGYNEQFF.

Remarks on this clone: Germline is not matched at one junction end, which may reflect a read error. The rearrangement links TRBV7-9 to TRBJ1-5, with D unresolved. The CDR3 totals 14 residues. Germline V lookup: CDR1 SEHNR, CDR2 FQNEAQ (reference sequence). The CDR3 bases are TGTGCCAGCAGCTCGAGTAACCGGTATCATCCCCAGCATTTT. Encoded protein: CASSSSNRYHPQHF.

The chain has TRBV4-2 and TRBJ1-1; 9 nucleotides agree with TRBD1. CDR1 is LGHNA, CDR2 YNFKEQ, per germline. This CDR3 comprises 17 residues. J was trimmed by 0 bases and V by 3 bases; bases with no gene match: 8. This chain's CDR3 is CASSQDRTGDMNTEAFF. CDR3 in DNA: TGTGCCAGCAGCCAGGATAGGACAGGGGACATGAACACTGAAGCTTTCTTT.

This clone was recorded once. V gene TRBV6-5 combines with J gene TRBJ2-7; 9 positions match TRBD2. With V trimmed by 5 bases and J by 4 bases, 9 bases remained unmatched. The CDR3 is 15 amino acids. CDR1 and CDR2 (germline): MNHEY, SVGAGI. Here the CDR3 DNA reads TGTGCCAGCAGTAAGACTAGCGGCCGGATGTACGAGCAGTACTTC. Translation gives CASSKTSGRMYEQYF.

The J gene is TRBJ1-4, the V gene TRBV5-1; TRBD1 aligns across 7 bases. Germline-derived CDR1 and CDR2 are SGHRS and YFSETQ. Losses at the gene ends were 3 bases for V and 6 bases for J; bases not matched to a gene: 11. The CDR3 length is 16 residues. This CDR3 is CASSSTQTGRDEKLFF. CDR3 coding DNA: TGCGCCAGCAGCTCAACCCAGACAGGGCGGGATGAAAAACTGTTTTTT.

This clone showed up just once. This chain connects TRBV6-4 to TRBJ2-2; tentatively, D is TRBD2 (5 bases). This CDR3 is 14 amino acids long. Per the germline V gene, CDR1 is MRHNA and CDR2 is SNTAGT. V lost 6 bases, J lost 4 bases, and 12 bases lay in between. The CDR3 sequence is CASRILGSTGELFF. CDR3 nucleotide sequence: TGTGCCAGCAGAATACTAGGTTCCACCGGGGAGCTGTTTTTT.

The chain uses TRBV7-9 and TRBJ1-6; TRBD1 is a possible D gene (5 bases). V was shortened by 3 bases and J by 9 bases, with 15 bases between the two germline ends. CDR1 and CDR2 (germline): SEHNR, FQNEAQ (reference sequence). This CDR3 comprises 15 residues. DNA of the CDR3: TGTGCCAGCAGCTTCGGAGGCGGGGACGGTTCACCCCTCCACTTT. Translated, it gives CASSFGGGDGSPLHF.

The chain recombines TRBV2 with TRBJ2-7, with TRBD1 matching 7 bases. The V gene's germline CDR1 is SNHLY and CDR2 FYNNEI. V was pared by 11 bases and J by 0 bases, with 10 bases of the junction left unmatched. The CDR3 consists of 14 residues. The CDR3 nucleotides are TGTGCCGGACGGCTACAGGGGAGCTCCTACGAGCAGTACTTC. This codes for CAGRLQGSSYEQYF.

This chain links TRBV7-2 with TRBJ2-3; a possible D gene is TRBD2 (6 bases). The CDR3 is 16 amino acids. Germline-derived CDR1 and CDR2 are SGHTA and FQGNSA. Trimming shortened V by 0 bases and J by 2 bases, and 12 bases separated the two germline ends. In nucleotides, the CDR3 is TGTGCCAGCAGCTTAGCGCGGGGTGCATCCACAGATACGCAGTATTTT. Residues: CASSLARGASTDTQYF.

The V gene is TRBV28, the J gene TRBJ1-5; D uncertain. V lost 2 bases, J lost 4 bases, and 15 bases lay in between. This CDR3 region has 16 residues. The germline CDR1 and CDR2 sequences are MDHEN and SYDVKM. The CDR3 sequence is CASSLPAAVPNQPQHF. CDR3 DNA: TGTGCCAGCAGTTTACCCGCAGCGGTCCCGAATCAGCCCCAGCATTTT.

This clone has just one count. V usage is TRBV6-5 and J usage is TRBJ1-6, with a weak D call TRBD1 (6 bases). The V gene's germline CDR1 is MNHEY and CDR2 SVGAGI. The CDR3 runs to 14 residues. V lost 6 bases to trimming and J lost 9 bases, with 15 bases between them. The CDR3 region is CASSRTVRVSPLHF. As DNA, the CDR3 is TGTGCCAGCAGCCGGACAGTCCGAGTTTCACCCCTCCACTTT.

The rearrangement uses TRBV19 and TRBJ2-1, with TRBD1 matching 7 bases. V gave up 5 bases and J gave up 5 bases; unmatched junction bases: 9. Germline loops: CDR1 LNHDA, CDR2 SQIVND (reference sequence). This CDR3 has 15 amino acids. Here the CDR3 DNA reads TGTGCCAGTAGTTCCAGACAGGGTGGACACAATGAGCAGTTCTTC. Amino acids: CASSSRQGGHNEQFF.

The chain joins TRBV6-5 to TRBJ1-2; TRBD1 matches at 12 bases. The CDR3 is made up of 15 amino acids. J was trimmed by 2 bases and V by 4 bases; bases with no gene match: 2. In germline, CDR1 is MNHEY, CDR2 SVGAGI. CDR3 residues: CASSFGTGGNYGYTF. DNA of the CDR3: TGTGCCAGCAGTTTCGGGACAGGGGGCAACTATGGCTACACCTTC.

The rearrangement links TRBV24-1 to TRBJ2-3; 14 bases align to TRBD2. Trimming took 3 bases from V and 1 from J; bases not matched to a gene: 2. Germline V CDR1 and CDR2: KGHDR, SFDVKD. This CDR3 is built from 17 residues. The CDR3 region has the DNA TGTGCCACCAGTGATGGGGGACTAGCGGGGGGCACAGATACGCAGTATTTT. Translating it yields CATSDGGLAGGTDTQYF.